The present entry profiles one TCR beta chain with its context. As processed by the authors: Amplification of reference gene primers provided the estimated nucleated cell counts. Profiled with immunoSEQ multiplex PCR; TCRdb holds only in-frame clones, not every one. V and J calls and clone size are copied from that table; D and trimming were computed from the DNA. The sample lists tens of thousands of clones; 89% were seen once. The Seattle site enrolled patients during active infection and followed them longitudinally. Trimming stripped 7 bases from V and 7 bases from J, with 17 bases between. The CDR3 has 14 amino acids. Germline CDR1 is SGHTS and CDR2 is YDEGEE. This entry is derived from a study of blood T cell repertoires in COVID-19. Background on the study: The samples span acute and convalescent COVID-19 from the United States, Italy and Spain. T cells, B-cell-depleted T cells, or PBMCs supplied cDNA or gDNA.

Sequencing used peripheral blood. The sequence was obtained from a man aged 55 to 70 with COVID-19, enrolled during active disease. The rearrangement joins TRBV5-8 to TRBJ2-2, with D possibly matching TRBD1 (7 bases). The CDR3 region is CASAPEGANGELFF. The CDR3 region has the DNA TGTGCCAGCGCCCCGGAGGGGGCGAACGGGGAGCTGTTTTTT.